This TCR beta chain appears in the sequencing data of a study of blood T cell repertoires in COVID-19. As for the study in general: Italy, Spain and the United States were the sources of the convalescent and acute COVID-19 samples. Nucleic acid was either cDNA or gDNA, and it came from T cells, B-cell-depleted T cells, or PBMCs.

TCRdb's copy holds only in-frame clones and misses some; the assay was immunoSEQ multiplex PCR. The sample includes 120,000 or so clones, around 84% of them seen just once. After removal of 7 bases from V and 5 bases from J, the junction contained 3 bases not matched to a gene. Germline values: CDR1 SGHKS, CDR2 YYEKEE (reference sequence). This CDR3 region has 14 residues. The sequenced sample was PBMCs or T cells enriched from blood (not recorded which). The origin of this receptor is a young woman who had recovered from COVID-19. The rearrangement links TRBV5-5 to TRBJ2-5; 15 positions match TRBD2. In nucleotides, the CDR3 is TGTGCCAGCCGGGGGACTAGCGGGAGGGAGACCCAGTACTTC. Translating it yields CASRGTSGRETQYF.